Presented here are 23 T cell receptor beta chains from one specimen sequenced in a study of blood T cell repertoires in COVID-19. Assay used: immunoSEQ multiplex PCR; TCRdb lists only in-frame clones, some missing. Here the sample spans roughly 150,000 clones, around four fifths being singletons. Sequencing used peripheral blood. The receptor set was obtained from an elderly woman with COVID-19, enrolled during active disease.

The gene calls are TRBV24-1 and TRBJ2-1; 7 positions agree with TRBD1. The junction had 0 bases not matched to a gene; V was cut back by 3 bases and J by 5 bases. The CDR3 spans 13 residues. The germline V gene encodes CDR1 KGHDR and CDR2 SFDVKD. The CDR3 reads CATSDGQDNEQFF. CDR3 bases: TGTGCCACCAGTGATGGACAGGACAATGAGCAGTTCTTC.

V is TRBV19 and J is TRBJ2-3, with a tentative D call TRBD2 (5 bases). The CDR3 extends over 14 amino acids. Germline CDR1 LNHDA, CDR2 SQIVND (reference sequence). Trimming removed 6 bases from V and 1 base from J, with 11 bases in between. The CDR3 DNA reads TGTGCCAGTAGGAGAGCCGGGGGCACAGATACGCAGTATTTT. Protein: CASRRAGGTDTQYF.

CDR3 sequence (DNA): TGTGCCACCAGCAGAGATGATGGGGCCCAGGGGTGGGCCGGGGAGCTGTTTTTT. This sequence encodes CATSRDDGAQGWAGELFF. The chain has TRBV15 and TRBJ2-2; weak D call: TRBD1 (6 bases). The V end lost 0 bases, the J end lost 6 bases, and 20 bases lay between the germline ends. The CDR3 runs to 18 residues. Germline loops: CDR1 LNHNV, CDR2 YYDKDF (reference sequence).

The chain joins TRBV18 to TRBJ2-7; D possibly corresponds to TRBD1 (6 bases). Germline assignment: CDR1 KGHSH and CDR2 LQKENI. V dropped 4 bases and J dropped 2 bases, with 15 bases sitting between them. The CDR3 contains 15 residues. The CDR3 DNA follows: TGTGCCAGCTCACTATACAGGGATAGTACCTACGAGCAGTACTTC. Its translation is CASSLYRDSTYEQYF.

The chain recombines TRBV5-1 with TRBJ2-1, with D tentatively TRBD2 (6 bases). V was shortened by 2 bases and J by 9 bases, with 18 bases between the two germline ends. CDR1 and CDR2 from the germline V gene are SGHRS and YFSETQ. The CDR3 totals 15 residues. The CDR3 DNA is TGCGCCAGCAGCTTACGGGTGTCGGAGGGAGGTGAGCAGTTCTTC. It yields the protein CASSLRVSEGGEQFF.

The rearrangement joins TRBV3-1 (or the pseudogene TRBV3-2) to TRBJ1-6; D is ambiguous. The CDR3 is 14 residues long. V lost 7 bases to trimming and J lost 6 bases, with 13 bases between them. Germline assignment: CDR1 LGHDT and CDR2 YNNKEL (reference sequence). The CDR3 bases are TGTGCCAGCACCGGCCAGGCCTCTAATTCACCCCTCCACTTT. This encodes CASTGQASNSPLHF.

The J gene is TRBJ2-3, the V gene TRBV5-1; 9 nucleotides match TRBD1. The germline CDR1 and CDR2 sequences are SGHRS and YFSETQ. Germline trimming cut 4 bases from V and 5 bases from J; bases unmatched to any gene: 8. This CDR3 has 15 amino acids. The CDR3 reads CASSNWGQGGDTQYF. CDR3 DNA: TGCGCCAGCAGCAACTGGGGACAGGGAGGAGATACGCAGTATTTT.

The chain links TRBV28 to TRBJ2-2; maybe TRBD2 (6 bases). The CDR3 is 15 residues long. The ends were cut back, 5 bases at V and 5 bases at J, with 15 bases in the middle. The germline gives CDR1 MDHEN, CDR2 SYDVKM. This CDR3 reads CASSIGTLGTGELFF. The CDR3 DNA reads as TGTGCCAGCAGTATTGGGACTCTGGGAACCGGGGAGCTGTTTTTT.

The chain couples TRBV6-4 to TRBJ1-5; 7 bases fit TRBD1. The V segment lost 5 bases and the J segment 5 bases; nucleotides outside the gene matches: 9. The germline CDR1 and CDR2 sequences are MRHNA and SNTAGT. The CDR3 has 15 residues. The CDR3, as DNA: TGTGCCAGCAGTCCCGACAGGGTCTATGATCAGCCCCAGCATTTT. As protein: CASSPDRVYDQPQHF.

The CDR3 DNA sequence: TGTGCCAGCAGCCAAACGACAGGGGTTGTTGGCGAGCAGTACTTC. This codes for CASSQTTGVVGEQYF. This chain uses TRBV3-1 (or the pseudogene TRBV3-2) with TRBJ2-7; 8 positions match TRBD1. This CDR3 is 15 amino acids long. After removal of 2 bases from V and 6 bases from J, the junction contained 9 bases not matched to a gene. The germline CDR1 and CDR2 sequences are LGHDT and YNNKEL (reference sequence).

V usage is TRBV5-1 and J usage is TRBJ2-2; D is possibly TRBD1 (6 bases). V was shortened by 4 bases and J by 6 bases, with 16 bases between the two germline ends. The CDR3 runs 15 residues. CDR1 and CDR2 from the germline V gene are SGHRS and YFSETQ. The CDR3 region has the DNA TGCGCCAGCAGCGTCGGCCCAGGGGTGGCCGGGGAGCTGTTTTTT. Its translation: CASSVGPGVAGELFF.

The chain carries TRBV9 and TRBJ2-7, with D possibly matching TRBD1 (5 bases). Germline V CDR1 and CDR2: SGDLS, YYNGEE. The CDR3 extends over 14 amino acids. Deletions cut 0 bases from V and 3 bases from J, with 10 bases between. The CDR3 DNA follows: TGTGCCAGCAGCGTAGAAGTTGACAGCTACGAGCAGTACTTC. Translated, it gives CASSVEVDSYEQYF.

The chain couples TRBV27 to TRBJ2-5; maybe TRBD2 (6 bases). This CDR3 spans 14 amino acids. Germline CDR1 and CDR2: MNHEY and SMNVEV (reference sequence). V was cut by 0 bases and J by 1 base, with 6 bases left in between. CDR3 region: CASSLSGGQETQYF. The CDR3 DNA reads TGTGCCAGCAGTTTATCGGGGGGCCAAGAGACCCAGTACTTC.

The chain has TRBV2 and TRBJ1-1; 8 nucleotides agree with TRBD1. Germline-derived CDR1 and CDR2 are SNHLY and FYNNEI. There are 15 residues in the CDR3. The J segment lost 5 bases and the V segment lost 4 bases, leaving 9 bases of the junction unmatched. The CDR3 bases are TGTGCCAGCAGTGCCCGGACAGGGAGTGGGACTGAAGCTTTCTTT. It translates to CASSARTGSGTEAFF.

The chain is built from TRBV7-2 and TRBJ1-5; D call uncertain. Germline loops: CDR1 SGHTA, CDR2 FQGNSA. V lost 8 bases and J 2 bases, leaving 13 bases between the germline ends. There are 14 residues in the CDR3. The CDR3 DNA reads TGTGCCAGCGGAAGCGGACCGGGCAATCAGCCCCAGCATTTT. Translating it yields CASGSGPGNQPQHF.

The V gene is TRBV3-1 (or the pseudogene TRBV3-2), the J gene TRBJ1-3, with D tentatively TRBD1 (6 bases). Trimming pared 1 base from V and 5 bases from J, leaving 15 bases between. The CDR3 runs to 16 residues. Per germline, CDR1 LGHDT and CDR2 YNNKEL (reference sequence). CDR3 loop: CASSQGPKTGRNTIYF. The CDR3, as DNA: TGTGCCAGCAGCCAAGGCCCCAAGACAGGAAGAAACACCATATATTTT.

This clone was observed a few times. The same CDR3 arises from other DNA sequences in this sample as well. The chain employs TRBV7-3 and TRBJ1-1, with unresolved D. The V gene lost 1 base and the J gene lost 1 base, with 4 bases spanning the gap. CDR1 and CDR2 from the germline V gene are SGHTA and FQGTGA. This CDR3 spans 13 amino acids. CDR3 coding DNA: TGTGCCAGCAGCTTAAGGCAGAACACTGAAGCTTTCTTT. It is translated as CASSLRQNTEAFF.

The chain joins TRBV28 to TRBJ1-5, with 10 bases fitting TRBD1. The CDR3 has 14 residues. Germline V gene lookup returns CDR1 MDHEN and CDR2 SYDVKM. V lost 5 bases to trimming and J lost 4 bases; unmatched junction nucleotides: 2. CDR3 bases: TGTGCCAGCAGTCCGGACAGGGGGAATCAGCCCCAGCATTTT. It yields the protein CASSPDRGNQPQHF.

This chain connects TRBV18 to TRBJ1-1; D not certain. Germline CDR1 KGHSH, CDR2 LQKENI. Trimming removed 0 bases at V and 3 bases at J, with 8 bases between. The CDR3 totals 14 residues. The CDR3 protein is CASSPPLGDTEAFF. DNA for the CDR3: TGTGCCAGCTCACCACCCCTCGGGGACACTGAAGCTTTCTTT.

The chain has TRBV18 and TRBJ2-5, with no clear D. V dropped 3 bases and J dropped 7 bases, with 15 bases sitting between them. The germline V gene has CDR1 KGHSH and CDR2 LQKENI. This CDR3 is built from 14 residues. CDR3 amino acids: CASSPPTLQWTQYF. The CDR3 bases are TGTGCCAGCTCACCCCCCACTTTACAGTGGACCCAGTACTTC.

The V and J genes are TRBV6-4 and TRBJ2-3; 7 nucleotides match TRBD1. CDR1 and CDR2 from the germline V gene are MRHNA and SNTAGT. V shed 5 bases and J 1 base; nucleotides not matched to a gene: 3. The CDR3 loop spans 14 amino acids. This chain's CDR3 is CASSLGQGTDTQYF. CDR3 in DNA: TGTGCCAGCAGTCTCGGACAGGGCACAGATACGCAGTATTTT.

CDR3 loop: CSASGGYGSFF. Here the CDR3 DNA reads TGCAGTGCTAGTGGGGGCTATGGGTCTTTCTTT. This chain links TRBV20-1 with TRBJ1-1; D may be TRBD1 (6 bases). Per the germline V gene, CDR1 is DFQATT and CDR2 is SNEGSKA (reference sequence). The germline V and J ends were trimmed by 3 bases and 12 bases, with 14 bases remaining between them. CDR3 size: 11 residues.

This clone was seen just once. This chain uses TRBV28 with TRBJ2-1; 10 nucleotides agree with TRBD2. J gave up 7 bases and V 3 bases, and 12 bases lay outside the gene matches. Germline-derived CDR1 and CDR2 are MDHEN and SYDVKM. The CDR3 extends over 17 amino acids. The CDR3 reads CASSFRLAGVKRNEQFF. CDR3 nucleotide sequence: TGTGCCAGCAGTTTTCGTCTAGCGGGAGTTAAAAGGAATGAGCAGTTCTTC.